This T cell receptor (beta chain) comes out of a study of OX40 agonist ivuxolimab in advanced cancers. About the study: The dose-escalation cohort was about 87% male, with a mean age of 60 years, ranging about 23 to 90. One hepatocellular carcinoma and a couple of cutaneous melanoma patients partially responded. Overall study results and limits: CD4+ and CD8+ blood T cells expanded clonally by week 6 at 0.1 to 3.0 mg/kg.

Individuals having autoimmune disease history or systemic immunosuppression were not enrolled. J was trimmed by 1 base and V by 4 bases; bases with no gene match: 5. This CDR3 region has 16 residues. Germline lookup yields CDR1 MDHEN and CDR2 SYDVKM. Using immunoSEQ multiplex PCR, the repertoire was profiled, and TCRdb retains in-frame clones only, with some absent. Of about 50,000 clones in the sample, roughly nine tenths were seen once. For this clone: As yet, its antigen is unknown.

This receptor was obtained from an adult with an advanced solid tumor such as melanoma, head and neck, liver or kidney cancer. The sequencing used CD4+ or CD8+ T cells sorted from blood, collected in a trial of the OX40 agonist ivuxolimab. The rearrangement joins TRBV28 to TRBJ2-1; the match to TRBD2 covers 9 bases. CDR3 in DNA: TGTGCCAGCAGTTCACATAGCGGGAGATCCTACAATGAGCAGTTCTTC. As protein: CASSSHSGRSYNEQFF. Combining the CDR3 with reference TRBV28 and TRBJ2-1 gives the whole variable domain DVKVTQSSRYLVKRTGEKVFLECVQDMDHENMFWYRQDPGLGLRLIYFSYDVKMKEKGDIPEGYSVSREKKERFSLILESASTNQTSMYLCASSSHSGRSYNEQFFGPGTRLTVL.